The 25 T cell receptor beta chains listed next were all sequenced from one sample in a study of blood T cells in healthy people across ages. A second PCR of about 7 to 12 cycles used a sample-barcoded 5' primer and a J-beta primer mix. TCRdb itself ran the 5' RACE reads through MiXCR, one entry per CDR3 protein. The sample records around 710,000 distinct CDR3 sequences, 43% being singletons. The sample was blood. These receptor sequences come from a woman aged 55 to 70 in good health.

This clonotype has ten or more counts. The rearrangement joins TRBV7-8 to TRBJ2-3, with D possibly being TRBD1 or TRBD2 (5 bases each). V lost 2 bases to trimming and J lost 5 bases, with 14 bases between them. CDR1 is SGHVS and CDR2 is FQNEAQ in the germline V gene. The CDR3 spans 15 residues. CDR3 region: CASSLPGAREDTQYF. CDR3 nucleotides: TGTGCCAGCAGCTTACCCGGGGCCCGGGAAGATACGCAGTATTTT.

The chain carries TRBV3-1 and TRBJ2-7, with D hard to call. Trimming left V 6 bases short and J 3 bases short, with 12 bases between. Germline V gives CDR1 LGHDT, CDR2 YNNKEL (reference sequence). There are 13 residues in the CDR3. DNA for the CDR3: TGTGCCAGCAGATCTGGGATCAACTACGAGCAGTACTTC. Translated, it gives CASRSGINYEQYF.

This chain joins TRBV25-1 and TRBJ2-6; 7 bases fit TRBD1. Germline CDR1 MGHDK, CDR2 SYGVNS. The junction had 7 bases not matched to a gene; V was cut back by 1 base and J by 1 base. The CDR3 covers 18 residues. This chain's CDR3 is CASSELEQGYSGANVLTF. CDR3 nucleotides: TGTGCCAGCAGTGAATTGGAACAGGGGTATTCTGGGGCCAACGTCCTGACTTTC.

The gene calls are TRBV6-5 and TRBJ1-1, with a possible D match to TRBD1 (5 bases). Germline V lookup: CDR1 MNHEY, CDR2 SVGAGI. The CDR3 loop spans 13 amino acids. Trimming removed 4 bases from V and 5 bases from J, with 11 bases in between. This CDR3 is CASSSSRGTEAFF. For the CDR3, the DNA is TGTGCCAGCAGTTCAAGTAGGGGTACTGAAGCTTTCTTT.

The rearrangement links TRBV20-1 to TRBJ2-1; tentative D call: TRBD2 (5 bases). Trimming stripped 5 bases from V and 9 bases from J, with 14 bases between. Germline CDR1 is DFQATT and CDR2 is SNEGSKA (reference sequence). The CDR3 length is 12 residues. The CDR3: CSAGYSEGEQFF. CDR3 coding DNA: TGCAGTGCTGGCTATAGCGAGGGTGAGCAGTTCTTC.

The rearrangement uses TRBV12-3 or TRBV12-4 and TRBJ2-1; the match to TRBD1 covers 8 bases. The CDR3 spans 20 residues. V shed 0 bases and J 3 bases; nucleotides not matched to a gene: 16. The CDR3 region is CASSLAQGASSRGNYNEQFF. CDR3 nucleotide sequence: TGTGCCAGCAGTTTAGCTCAGGGGGCCTCCAGTCGCGGGAACTACAATGAGCAGTTCTTC.

This clonotype was counted between two and nine times. A read error may account for a junction end that differs from germline. CDR3 residues: CASTAEGADSCNEQFF. The CDR3 nucleotides are TGCGCCAGCACCGCCGAAGGGGCCGACTCCTGCAATGAGCAGTTCTTC. This sequence joins TRBV5-1 and TRBJ2-1; D is possibly TRBD1 (5 bases). Germline CDR1 SGHRS, CDR2 YFSETQ. This CDR3 spans 16 amino acids. The full variable domain, with the rest looked up from reference TRBV5-1 and TRBJ2-1, is KAGVTQTPRYLIKTRGQQVTLSCSPISGHRSVSWYQQTPGQGLQFLFEYFSETQRNKGNFPGRFSGRQFSNSRSEMNVSTLELGDSALYLCASTAEGADSCNEQFFGPGTRLTVL.

This clonotype was seen at least ten times. V gene TRBV28 combines with J gene TRBJ2-3; no clear D. Germline V gene sequence: CDR1 MDHEN, CDR2 SYDVKM. V was shortened by 3 bases and J by 2 bases, with 12 bases between the two germline ends. The CDR3 runs 15 residues. The CDR3 reads CASSFAADSTDTQYF. The DNA for the CDR3 is TGTGCCAGCAGTTTTGCCGCCGATTCCACAGATACGCAGTATTTT.

The chain links TRBV4-2 to TRBJ1-4, with a possible D match to TRBD1 (5 bases). The V end was cut by 3 bases, the J end by 8 bases, with 13 bases between. CDR3 length: 14 residues. Germline V lookup: CDR1 LGHNA, CDR2 YNFKEQ. The CDR3 loop reads CASSHTGTAEKLFF. In DNA form, the CDR3 reads TGTGCCAGCAGCCATACCGGGACGGCAGAAAAACTGTTTTTT.

The chain recombines TRBV20-1 with TRBJ2-5, with TRBD2 as a possible D gene (6 bases). V lost 3 bases and J 4 bases, leaving 15 bases between the germline ends. Germline CDR1 reads DFQATT; CDR2 reads SNEGSKA (reference sequence). There are 14 residues in the CDR3. The CDR3 is CSARERVAGETQYF. The CDR3 region has the DNA TGCAGTGCTAGGGAGCGGGTAGCCGGAGAGACCCAGTACTTC.

This clonotype came up a few times. This may arise from a read error, as a much more abundant clone is one base away. The J gene is TRBJ2-3, the V gene TRBV7-3, with 9 nucleotides matching TRBD2. Looked up from germline, CDR1 is SGHTA and CDR2 is FQGTGA. CDR3 size: 16 residues. This CDR3 is CASSSSGLARTATQYF. CDR3 nucleotide sequence: TGTGCCAGCAGCTCATCGGGACTAGCTAGGACAGCTACGCAGTATTTT. Looking up the rest from reference TRBV7-3 and TRBJ2-3 gives the full variable domain: GAGVSQTPSNKVTEKGKYVELRCDPISGHTALYWYRQSLGQGPEFLIYFQGTGAADDSGLPNDRFFAVRPEGSVSTLKIQRTERGDSAVYLCASSSSGLARTATQYFGPGTRLTVL.

This chain connects TRBV12-3 or TRBV12-4 to TRBJ2-6, with 7 bases fitting TRBD1. There are 14 residues in the CDR3. Trimming removed 7 bases from V and 15 bases from J; junction bases left unmatched: 15. This chain's CDR3 is CASTPGQDPCALTF. The CDR3 coding sequence is TGTGCCAGCACCCCTGGACAGGACCCTTGTGCCCTGACTTTC.

The chain joins TRBV27 to TRBJ2-2; no firm D call. The CDR3 sequence is 13 residues long. Per germline, CDR1 MNHEY and CDR2 SMNVEV (reference sequence). Trimming stripped 2 bases from V and 8 bases from J, with 9 bases between. CDR3 DNA: TGTGCCAGCAGTTTAAGTAGGCAGGGGGAGCTGTTTTTT. This codes for CASSLSRQGELFF.

This clonotype was detected a few times. The chain recombines TRBV28 with TRBJ2-1; no clear D gene. Trimming cost V 5 bases and J 3 bases, with 8 bases left between them. The CDR3 spans 13 residues. Germline V gene lookup returns CDR1 MDHEN and CDR2 SYDVKM. CDR3 coding DNA: TGTGCCAGCAGTGCAGCGAACTACAATGAGCAGTTCTTC. This sequence encodes CASSAANYNEQFF.

The rearrangement links TRBV4-1 to TRBJ1-4, with TRBD1 identical over 11 bases. Germline V gene lookup returns CDR1 MGHRA and CDR2 YSYEKL. V was clipped by 5 bases and J by 6 bases; unmatched bases: 5. The CDR3 covers 15 residues. DNA of the CDR3: TGCGCCAGCAGCAATGGACAGGGGGCATATGAAAAACTGTTTTTT. Protein: CASSNGQGAYEKLFF.

The chain links TRBV20-1 to TRBJ1-5; a weak D match, TRBD1 (6 bases). V was cut by 5 bases and J by 7 bases, with 18 bases left in between. The CDR3 extends over 14 amino acids. CDR1 DFQATT and CDR2 SNEGSKA come from the germline V gene (reference sequence). This chain's CDR3 is CSAPRTGLGQPQHF. The CDR3 DNA sequence: TGCAGTGCTCCAAGAACAGGGCTGGGACAGCCCCAGCATTTT.

V gene TRBV11-1 combines with J gene TRBJ2-1, with D possibly TRBD2 on 5 matching bases. The CDR3 loop spans 14 amino acids. The germline gives CDR1 SGHAT, CDR2 FQDESV (reference sequence). V was pared by 3 bases and J by 7 bases, with 13 bases between. The CDR3 here is CASSFILGVNEQFF. For the CDR3, the DNA is TGTGCCAGCAGCTTTATTCTGGGAGTGAATGAGCAGTTCTTC.

Note on this clonotype: A much larger clone lies a single base off, so this may be a read error. This sequence joins TRBV29-1 and TRBJ2-7; D remains ambiguous. Deletions cut 1 base from V and 2 bases from J, with 12 bases between. The germline gives CDR1 SQVTM, CDR2 ANQGSEA. CDR3 length equals 14 residues. CDR3 bases: TGCAGCGTTGAAGCACATGACCGACCCTACGAGCAGTACTTC. Its protein is CSVEAHDRPYEQYF.

The chain employs TRBV7-2 and TRBJ2-6; D ambiguous. Trimming removed 5 bases at V and 4 bases at J, with 12 bases between. This CDR3 is built from 15 residues. Looked up from germline, CDR1 is SGHTA and CDR2 is FQGNSA. This CDR3 reads CASSDRVVGANVLTF. For the CDR3, the DNA is TGTGCCAGCAGCGATAGGGTTGTGGGGGCCAACGTCCTGACTTTC.

This clonotype appeared a few times. The chain links TRBV28 to TRBJ2-1; D may be TRBD1 (6 bases). Germline values: CDR1 MDHEN, CDR2 SYDVKM. V was trimmed by 8 bases and J by 2 bases, leaving 13 bases between them. The CDR3 totals 14 residues. The CDR3 sequence: CASQTGITYNEQFF. CDR3 coding DNA: TGTGCCAGCCAAACAGGGATTACCTACAATGAGCAGTTCTTC. The full variable domain, completed using reference TRBV28 and TRBJ2-1, is DVKVTQSSRYLVKRTGEKVFLECVQDMDHENMFWYRQDPGLGLRLIYFSYDVKMKEKGDIPEGYSVSREKKERFSLILESASTNQTSMYLCASQTGITYNEQFFGPGTRLTVL.

The chain is built from TRBV18 and TRBJ1-3, with D uncertain. Germline loops: CDR1 KGHSH, CDR2 LQKENI. The CDR3 is 13 residues long. Trimming shortened V by 3 bases and J by 3 bases, and 6 bases separated the two germline ends. CDR3 coding DNA: TGTGCCAGCTCACCCGGTATTGGAAACACCATATATTTT. Amino acid sequence: CASSPGIGNTIYF.

V usage is TRBV5-1 and J usage is TRBJ1-2; 7 nucleotides line up with TRBD1. CDR1 and CDR2 from the germline V gene are SGHRS and YFSETQ. The CDR3 extends over 13 amino acids. V shed 4 bases, J shed 7 bases, and the junction held 7 bases outside the gene matches. CDR3 DNA sequence: TGCGCCAGCAGCGACAGGGTATTGGGTGGCTACACCTTC. Its translation: CASSDRVLGGYTF.

This clonotype was seen more than once but under ten times. The chain recombines TRBV4-2 with TRBJ1-2; D gene uncertain. Germline lookup yields CDR1 LGHNA and CDR2 YNFKEQ. This CDR3 is built from 15 residues. The V gene lost 0 bases and the J gene lost 8 bases, with 16 bases spanning the gap. The CDR3 nucleotides are TGTGCCAGCAGCCAAGATTTCGACGCCGGCGGAGGCTACACCTTC. Translation gives CASSQDFDAGGGYTF.

This clonotype occurred a few times. The V and J genes are TRBV30 and TRBJ1-5, with 10 bases that match TRBD1. CDR1 is GTSNPN and CDR2 is SVGIG in the germline V gene (reference sequence). V gave up 3 bases and J gave up 6 bases; unmatched junction bases: 5. The CDR3 consists of 14 residues. CDR3 bases: TGTGCCTGGAGGGACCGGGACAGGGGTCAGCCCCAGCATTTT. This gives the protein CAWRDRDRGQPQHF.

This clonotype has ten or more counts. DNA of the CDR3: TGCAGCCCCCCCGGCCCCGTCCAGTCGAGTGGCGAGCAGTACTTC. Its translation is CSPPGPVQSSGEQYF. The gene calls are TRBV29-1 and TRBJ2-7; the D is unclear. V lost 8 bases, J lost 6 bases, and 26 bases lay in between. The CDR3 has 15 residues. Germline lookup yields CDR1 SQVTM and CDR2 ANQGSEA.